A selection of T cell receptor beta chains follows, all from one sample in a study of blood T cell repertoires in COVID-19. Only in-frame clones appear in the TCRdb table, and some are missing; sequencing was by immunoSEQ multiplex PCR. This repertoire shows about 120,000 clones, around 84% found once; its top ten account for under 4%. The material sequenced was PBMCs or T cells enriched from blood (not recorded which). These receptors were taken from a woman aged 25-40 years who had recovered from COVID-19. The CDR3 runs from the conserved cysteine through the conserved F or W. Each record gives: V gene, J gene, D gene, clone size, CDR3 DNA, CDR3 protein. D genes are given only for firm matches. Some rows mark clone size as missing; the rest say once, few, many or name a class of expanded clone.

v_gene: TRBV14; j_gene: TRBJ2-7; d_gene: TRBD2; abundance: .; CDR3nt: TGTGCCAGCAGCCAAGCCGACTTTAGCGGGAGGCCCTACGAGCAGTACTTC; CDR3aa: CASSQADFSGRPYEQYF
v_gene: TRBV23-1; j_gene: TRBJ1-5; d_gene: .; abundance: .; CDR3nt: TGCGCCAGCAGTCAATCGGAACCCGGGAGAAGCAATCAGCCCCAGCATTTT; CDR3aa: CASSQSEPGRSNQPQHF
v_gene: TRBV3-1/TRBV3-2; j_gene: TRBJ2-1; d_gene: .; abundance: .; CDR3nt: TGTGCCAGCAGCCAAGACGGGGGACTCTACAATGAGCAGTTCTTC; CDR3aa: CASSQDGGLYNEQFF
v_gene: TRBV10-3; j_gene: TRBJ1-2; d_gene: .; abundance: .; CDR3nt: TGTGCCATCAGTGAGCCGGGGGGATTGGATGGCTACACCTTC; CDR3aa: CAISEPGGLDGYTF
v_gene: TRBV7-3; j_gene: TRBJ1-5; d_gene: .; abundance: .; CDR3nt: TGTGCCAGCAGCTTGAGCGGGTCACGCAATCAGCCCCAGCATTTT; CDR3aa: CASSLSGSRNQPQHF
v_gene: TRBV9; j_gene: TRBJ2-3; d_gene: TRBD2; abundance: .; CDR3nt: TGTGCCAGCAGCGTAGGTGACGGGAGGCTCACAGATACGCAGTATTTT; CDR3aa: CASSVGDGRLTDTQYF
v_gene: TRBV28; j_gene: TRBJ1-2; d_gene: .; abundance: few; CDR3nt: TGTGCCAGCAGTAGGGGATTAAACTATGGCTACACCTTC; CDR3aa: CASSRGLNYGYTF
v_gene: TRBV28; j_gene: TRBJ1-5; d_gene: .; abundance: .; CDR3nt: TGTGCCAGCAGCCTATCGGCCGGGAACAATCAGCCCCAGCATTTT; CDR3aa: CASSLSAGNNQPQHF
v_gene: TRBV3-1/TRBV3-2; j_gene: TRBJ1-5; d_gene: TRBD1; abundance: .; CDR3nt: TGTGCCAGCAGCCCGACAGGGAAGAACAAGCCCCAGCATTTT; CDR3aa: CASSPTGKNKPQHF
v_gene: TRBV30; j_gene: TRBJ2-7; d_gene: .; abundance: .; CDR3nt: TGTGCCTGGAGTGTGGGCAGCTCCTACGAGCAGTACTTC; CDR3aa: CAWSVGSSYEQYF
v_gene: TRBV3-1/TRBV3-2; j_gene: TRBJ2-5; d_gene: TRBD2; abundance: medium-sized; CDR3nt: TGTGCCAGCAGCCACTGGACTAGCGGGTGGGAGACCCAGTACTTC; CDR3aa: CASSHWTSGWETQYF
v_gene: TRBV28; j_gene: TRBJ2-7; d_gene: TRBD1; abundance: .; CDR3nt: TGTGCCAGCAGCCGGACAGGCCTCGAGCAGTACTTC; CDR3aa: CASSRTGLEQYF
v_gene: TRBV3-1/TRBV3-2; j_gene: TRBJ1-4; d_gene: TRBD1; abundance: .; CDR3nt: TGTGCCAGCAGCCTAACAGGGGATGAAAAACTGTTTTTT; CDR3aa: CASSLTGDEKLFF
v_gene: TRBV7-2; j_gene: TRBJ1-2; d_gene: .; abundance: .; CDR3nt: TGTGCCAGCAGCTTTGCGGGGGGCGCGGACTATGGCTACACCTTC; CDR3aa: CASSFAGGADYGYTF
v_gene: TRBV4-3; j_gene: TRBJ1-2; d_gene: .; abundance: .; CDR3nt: TGCGCCAGCAGCCAAGATAACACCTACTATGGCTACACCTTC; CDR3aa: CASSQDNTYYGYTF
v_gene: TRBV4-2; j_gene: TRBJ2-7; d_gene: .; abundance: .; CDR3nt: TGTGCCAGCAGCCAAGAAGGACTCCGGTCCTACGAGCAGTACTTC; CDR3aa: CASSQEGLRSYEQYF
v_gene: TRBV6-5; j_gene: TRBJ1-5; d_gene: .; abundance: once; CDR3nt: TGTGCCAGCAGTTACTCTCCAGAATATCAGCCCCAGCATTTT; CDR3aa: CASSYSPEYQPQHF
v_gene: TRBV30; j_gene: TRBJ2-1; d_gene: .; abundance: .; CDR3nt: TGTGCCTGGAGTGTGACTCGCTACAATGAGCAGTTCTTC; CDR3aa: CAWSVTRYNEQFF